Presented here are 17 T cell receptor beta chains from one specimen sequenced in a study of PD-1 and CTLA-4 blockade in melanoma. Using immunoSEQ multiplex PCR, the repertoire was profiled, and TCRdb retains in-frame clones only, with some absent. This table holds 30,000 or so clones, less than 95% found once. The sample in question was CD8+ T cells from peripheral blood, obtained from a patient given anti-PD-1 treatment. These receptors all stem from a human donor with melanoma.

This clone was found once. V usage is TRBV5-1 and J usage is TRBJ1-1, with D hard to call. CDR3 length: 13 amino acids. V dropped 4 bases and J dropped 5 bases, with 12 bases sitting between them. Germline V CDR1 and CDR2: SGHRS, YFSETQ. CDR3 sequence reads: CASSGGHPTEAFF. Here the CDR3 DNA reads TGCGCCAGCAGCGGCGGGCACCCGACTGAAGCTTTCTTT. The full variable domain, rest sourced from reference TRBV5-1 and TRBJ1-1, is KAGVTQTPRYLIKTRGQQVTLSCSPISGHRSVSWYQQTPGQGLQFLFEYFSETQRNKGNFPGRFSGRQFSNSRSEMNVSTLELGDSALYLCASSGGHPTEAFFGQGTRLTVV.

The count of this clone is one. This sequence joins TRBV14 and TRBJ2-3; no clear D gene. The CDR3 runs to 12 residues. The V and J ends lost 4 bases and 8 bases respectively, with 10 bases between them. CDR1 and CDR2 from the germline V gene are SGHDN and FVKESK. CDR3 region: CASSPTSRTQYF. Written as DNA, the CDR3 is TGTGCCAGCAGCCCGACCAGTCGTACGCAGTATTTT. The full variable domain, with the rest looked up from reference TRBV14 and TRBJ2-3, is EAGVTQFPSHSVIEKGQTVTLRCDPISGHDNLYWYRRVMGKEIKFLLHFVKESKQDESGMPNNRFLAERTGGTYSTLKVQPAELEDSGVYFCASSPTSRTQYFGPGTRLTVL.

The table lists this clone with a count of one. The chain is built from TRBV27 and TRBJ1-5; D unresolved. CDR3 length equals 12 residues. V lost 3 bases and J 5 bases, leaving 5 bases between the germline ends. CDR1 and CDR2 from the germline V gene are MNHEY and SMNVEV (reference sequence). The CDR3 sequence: CASSFLDQPQHF. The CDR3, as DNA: TGTGCCAGCAGTTTCCTCGATCAGCCCCAGCATTTT.

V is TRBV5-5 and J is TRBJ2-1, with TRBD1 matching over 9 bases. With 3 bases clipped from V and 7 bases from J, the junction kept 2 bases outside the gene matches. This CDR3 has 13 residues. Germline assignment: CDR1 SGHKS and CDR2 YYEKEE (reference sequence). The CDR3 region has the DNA TGTGCCAGCAGCTCGGGGACAGGGAATGAGCAGTTCTTC. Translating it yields CASSSGTGNEQFF.

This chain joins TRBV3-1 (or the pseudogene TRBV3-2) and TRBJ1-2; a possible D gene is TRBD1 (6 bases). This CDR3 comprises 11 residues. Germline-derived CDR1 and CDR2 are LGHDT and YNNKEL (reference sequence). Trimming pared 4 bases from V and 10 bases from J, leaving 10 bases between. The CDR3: CASSRDNYYTF. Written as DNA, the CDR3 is TGTGCCAGCAGCCGGGACAACTACTACACCTTC.

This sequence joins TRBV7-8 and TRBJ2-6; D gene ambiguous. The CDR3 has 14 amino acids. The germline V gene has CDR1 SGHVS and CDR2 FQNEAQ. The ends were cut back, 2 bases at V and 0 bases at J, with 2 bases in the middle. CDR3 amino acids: CASSLTSGANVLTF. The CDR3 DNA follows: TGTGCCAGCAGCTTAACCTCTGGGGCCAACGTCCTGACTTTC.

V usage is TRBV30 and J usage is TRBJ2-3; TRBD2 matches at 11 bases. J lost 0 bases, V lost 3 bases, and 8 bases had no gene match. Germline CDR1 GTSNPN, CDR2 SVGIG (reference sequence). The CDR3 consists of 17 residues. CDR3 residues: CAWRERTSGLSTDTQYF. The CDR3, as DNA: TGTGCCTGGAGGGAAAGGACTAGCGGGCTTAGCACAGATACGCAGTATTTT.

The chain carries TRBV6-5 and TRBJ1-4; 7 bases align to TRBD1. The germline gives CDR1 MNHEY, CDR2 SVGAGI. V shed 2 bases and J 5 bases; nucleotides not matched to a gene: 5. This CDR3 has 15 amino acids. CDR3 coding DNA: TGTGCCAGCAGTTACGCCGGGACAGAAAATGAAAAACTGTTTTTT. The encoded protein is CASSYAGTENEKLFF.

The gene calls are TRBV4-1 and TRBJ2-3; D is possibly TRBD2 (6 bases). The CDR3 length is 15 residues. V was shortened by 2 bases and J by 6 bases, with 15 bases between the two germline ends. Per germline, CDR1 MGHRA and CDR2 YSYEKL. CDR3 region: CASSQRASASDTQYF. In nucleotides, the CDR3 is TGCGCCAGCAGCCAACGGGCTAGCGCAAGTGATACGCAGTATTTT.

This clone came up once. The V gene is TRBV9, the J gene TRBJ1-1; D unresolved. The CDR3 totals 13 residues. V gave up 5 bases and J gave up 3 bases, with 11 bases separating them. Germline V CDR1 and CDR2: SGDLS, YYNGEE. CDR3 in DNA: TGTGCCAGCAGTGTGACTGGGTACACTGAAGCTTTCTTT. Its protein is CASSVTGYTEAFF.

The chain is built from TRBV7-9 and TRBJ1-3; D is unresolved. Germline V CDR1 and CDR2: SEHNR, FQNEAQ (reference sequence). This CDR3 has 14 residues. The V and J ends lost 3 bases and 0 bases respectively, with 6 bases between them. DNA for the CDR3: TGTGCCAGCAGCTTGGCAGACTCTGGAAACACCATATATTTT. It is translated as CASSLADSGNTIYF.

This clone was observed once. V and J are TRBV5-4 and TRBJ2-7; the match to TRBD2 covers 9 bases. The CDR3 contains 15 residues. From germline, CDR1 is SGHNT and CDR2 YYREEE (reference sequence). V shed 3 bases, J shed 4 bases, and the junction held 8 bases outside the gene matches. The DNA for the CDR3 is TGTGCCAGCAGCTCGGACGCTAGCGGGGTATACGAGCAGTACTTC. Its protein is CASSSDASGVYEQYF.

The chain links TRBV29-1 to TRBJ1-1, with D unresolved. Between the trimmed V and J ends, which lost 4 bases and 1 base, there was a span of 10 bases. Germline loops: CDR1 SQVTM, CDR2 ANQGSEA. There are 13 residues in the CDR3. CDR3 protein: CSVAVEPNTEAFF. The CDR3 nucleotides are TGCAGCGTTGCCGTCGAACCGAACACTGAAGCTTTCTTT.

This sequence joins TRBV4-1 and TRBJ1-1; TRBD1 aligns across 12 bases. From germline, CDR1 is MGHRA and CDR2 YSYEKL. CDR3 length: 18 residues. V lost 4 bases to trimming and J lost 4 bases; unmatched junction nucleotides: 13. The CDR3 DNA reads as TGCGCCAGCAGCCCCGGGACAGGGGGCATAACTATTCTCACTGAAGCTTTCTTT. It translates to CASSPGTGGITILTEAFF.

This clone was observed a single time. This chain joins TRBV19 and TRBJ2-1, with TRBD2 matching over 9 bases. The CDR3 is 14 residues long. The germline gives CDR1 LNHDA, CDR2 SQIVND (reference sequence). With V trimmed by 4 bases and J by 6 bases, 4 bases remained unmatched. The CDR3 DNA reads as TGTGCCAGTAGTAGCGGGAGGGGAATCAATGAGCAGTTCTTC. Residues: CASSSGRGINEQFF.

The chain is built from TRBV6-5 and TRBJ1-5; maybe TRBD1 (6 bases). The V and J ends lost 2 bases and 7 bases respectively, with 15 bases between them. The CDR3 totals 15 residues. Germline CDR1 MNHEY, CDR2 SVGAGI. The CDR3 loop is CASSYDGGGSQPQHF. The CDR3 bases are TGTGCCAGCAGTTACGACGGCGGGGGCTCACAGCCCCAGCATTTT.

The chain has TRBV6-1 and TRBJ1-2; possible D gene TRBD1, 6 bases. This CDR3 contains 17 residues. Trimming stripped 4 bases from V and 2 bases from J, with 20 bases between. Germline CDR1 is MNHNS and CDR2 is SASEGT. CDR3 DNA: TGTGCCAGCAGTGGAATGAAAGGGGGGACGGTGAACTATGGCTACACCTTC. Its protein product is CASSGMKGGTVNYGYTF.